Each of the 15 T cell receptor beta chains below was sequenced from the same sample in a study of immune evolution from preneoplasia to lung adenocarcinoma. Assay: immunoSEQ multiplex PCR; the TCRdb copy retains only in-frame clones and omits some. The sample carries about 7,900 clones, about three quarters recorded once. Sequenced: FFPE adjacent normal lung tissue. The receptors were gathered from a person aged 65 to 79 with lung adenocarcinoma.

The V call is TRBV29-1, the J call TRBJ2-1; D tentatively reads TRBD1 or TRBD2 (5 bases each). The germline V gene encodes CDR1 SQVTM and CDR2 ANQGSEA. The length of the CDR3 is 12 residues. The V end lost 4 bases, the J end lost 8 bases, and 12 bases lay between the germline ends. CDR3 region: CSVGKGTDEQFF. In nucleotides, the CDR3 is TGCAGCGTTGGGAAAGGGACGGATGAGCAGTTCTTC.

The chain carries TRBV5-4 and TRBJ1-1; possible D gene TRBD1, 5 bases. V dropped 4 bases and J dropped 1 base, with 8 bases sitting between them. The germline CDR1 and CDR2 sequences are SGHNT and YYREEE (reference sequence). CDR3 size: 13 residues. In DNA, the CDR3 is TGTGCCAGCAGCCGACAGAAGAACACTGAAGCTTTCTTT. Its protein product is CASSRQKNTEAFF. The full variable domain, in which reference TRBV5-4 and TRBJ1-1 provide the parts outside the CDR3, is ETGVTQSPTHLIKTRGQQVTLRCSSQSGHNTVSWYQQALGQGPQFIFQYYREEENGRGNFPPRFSGLQFPNYSSELNVNALELDDSALYLCASSRQKNTEAFFGQGTRLTVV.

The rearrangement uses TRBV11-2 and TRBJ2-5, with 8 bases lining up with TRBD1. CDR1 is SGHAT, CDR2 FQNNGV, per germline. V lost 5 bases and J lost 4; bases outside the gene matches: 9. The CDR3 runs to 15 residues. The CDR3 reads CASSPRTGNGETQYF. The DNA for the CDR3 is TGTGCCAGCAGCCCAAGGACAGGGAATGGAGAGACCCAGTACTTC.

CDR3 protein: CASRPYRANTEAFF. The CDR3 bases are TGCGCCAGCAGACCTTACAGGGCGAACACTGAAGCTTTCTTT. This chain connects TRBV5-1 to TRBJ1-1; D is possibly TRBD1 (6 bases). This CDR3 is built from 14 residues. Germline-derived CDR1 and CDR2 are SGHRS and YFSETQ. V gave up 5 bases and J gave up 1 base, with 12 bases separating them.

The chain uses TRBV5-4 and TRBJ2-7, with 7 bases that match TRBD1. Germline V lookup: CDR1 SGHNT, CDR2 YYREEE (reference sequence). The CDR3 spans 14 residues. The V gene end was trimmed by 2 bases and the J gene end by 6 bases; junction bases not matched to a gene: 8. The CDR3 spells CASSFMDRSGEQYF. CDR3 sequence (DNA): TGTGCCAGCAGCTTTATGGACAGGTCAGGCGAGCAGTACTTC.

The chain links TRBV28 to TRBJ1-5; weak D call: TRBD1 (5 bases). Germline loops: CDR1 MDHEN, CDR2 SYDVKM. V gave up 4 bases and J gave up 3 bases, with 10 bases separating them. The CDR3 is 14 residues long. CDR3 amino acids: CASSSRDPNQPQHF. The CDR3 nucleotides read TGTGCCAGCAGTTCCAGGGACCCCAATCAGCCCCAGCATTTT.

The chain links TRBV11-2 to TRBJ1-1, with unresolved D. V was cut by 6 bases and J by 5 bases, with 16 bases left in between. CDR3 length: 14 amino acids. The germline CDR1 and CDR2 sequences are SGHAT and FQNNGV. CDR3 sequence (DNA): TGTGCCAGCAGGTTCATTACCGAGGGAACTGAAGCTTTCTTT. Amino acids: CASRFITEGTEAFF.

This chain links TRBV5-6 with TRBJ2-7; D possibly uses TRBD1 or TRBD2 (5 bases each). The V and J ends lost 3 bases and 7 bases respectively, with 14 bases between them. The CDR3 is 13 residues long. Germline values: CDR1 SGHDT, CDR2 YYEEEE. CDR3 protein: CASSYGPWGEQYF. The CDR3 DNA reads TGTGCCAGCAGCTACGGGCCCTGGGGGGAGCAGTACTTC.

The chain links TRBV18 to TRBJ1-5; D unclear. Germline V gene data show CDR1 as KGHSH and CDR2 as LQKENI. Trimming cost V 1 base and J 4 bases, with 5 bases left between them. This CDR3 has 13 residues. CDR3 DNA: TGTGCCAGCTCACCACAGGTAAATCAGCCCCAGCATTTT. Protein: CASSPQVNQPQHF. Supplemented by reference TRBV18 and TRBJ1-5, the full variable domain reads NAGVMQNPRHLVRRRGQEARLRCSPMKGHSHVYWYRQLPEEGLKFMVYLQKENIIDESGMPKERFSAEFPKEGPSILRIQQVVRGDSAAYFCASSPQVNQPQHFGDGTRLSIL.

The gene calls are TRBV9 and TRBJ2-3; 9 bases agree with TRBD2. This CDR3 is 17 amino acids long. Germline V gene data show CDR1 as SGDLS and CDR2 as YYNGEE. The V gene end was trimmed by 0 bases and the J gene end by 6 bases; junction bases not matched to a gene: 11. Here the CDR3 DNA reads TGTGCCAGCAGCGTAGGCCTCTCTAGCGGGACACCCGATACGCAGTATTTT. It translates to CASSVGLSSGTPDTQYF.

In its sample, this clone was seen once. This chain connects TRBV28 to TRBJ1-5; perhaps TRBD1 as D (6 bases). CDR3 size: 20 residues. The V gene's germline CDR1 is MDHEN and CDR2 SYDVKM. V gave up 1 base and J gave up 4 bases, with 26 bases separating them. The CDR3 here is CASSLFLIGQGLEGNQPQHF. CDR3 nucleotide sequence: TGTGCCAGCAGTTTATTCCTCATAGGGCAGGGGTTGGAAGGTAATCAGCCCCAGCATTTT.

The rearrangement uses TRBV14 and TRBJ2-5; 10 bases are shared with TRBD2. The trim removed 4 bases at V and 2 bases at J, leaving 7 bases unmatched. This CDR3 is built from 16 residues. Germline-derived CDR1 and CDR2 are SGHDN and FVKESK. In nucleotides, the CDR3 is TGTGCCAGCAGCCCCCTTTCACTAGCGGGGCAAGAGACCCAGTACTTC. Amino acids: CASSPLSLAGQETQYF. Full variable domain (rest looked up from reference TRBV14 and TRBJ2-5): EAGVTQFPSHSVIEKGQTVTLRCDPISGHDNLYWYRRVMGKEIKFLLHFVKESKQDESGMPNNRFLAERTGGTYSTLKVQPAELEDSGVYFCASSPLSLAGQETQYFGPGTRLLVL.

The rearrangement links TRBV30 to TRBJ1-1, with D maybe TRBD1 (6 bases). The CDR3 is 20 residues long. Trimming removed 1 base from V and 2 bases from J, with 29 bases in between. Germline V CDR1 and CDR2: GTSNPN, SVGIG (reference sequence). The CDR3 region has the DNA TGTGCCTGGAGTGCTTTTTCAGGGGACCTCTTGAGGGACTTAAACACTGAAGCTTTCTTT. Protein: CAWSAFSGDLLRDLNTEAFF.

The chain is built from TRBV7-9 and TRBJ1-2; possibly TRBD1 for D (6 bases). The V end lost 3 bases, the J end lost 3 bases, and 17 bases lay between the germline ends. CDR1 and CDR2 (germline): SEHNR, FQNEAQ (reference sequence). The CDR3 has 16 residues. Written as DNA, the CDR3 is TGTGCCAGCAGCTTGTCGGGGGGCGCTTCCGACTATGGCTACACCTTC. The encoded protein is CASSLSGGASDYGYTF.

The chain is built from TRBV6-1 and TRBJ2-4; D may correspond to TRBD1 or TRBD2 (6 bases each). Germline-derived CDR1 and CDR2 are MNHNS and SASEGT. The ends were cut back, 3 bases at V and 5 bases at J, with 23 bases in the middle. This CDR3 region has 18 residues. This CDR3 reads CASSDRGWGAADQNIQYF. CDR3 bases: TGTGCCAGCAGTGACCGGGGGTGGGGGGCCGCGGACCAAAACATTCAGTACTTC.